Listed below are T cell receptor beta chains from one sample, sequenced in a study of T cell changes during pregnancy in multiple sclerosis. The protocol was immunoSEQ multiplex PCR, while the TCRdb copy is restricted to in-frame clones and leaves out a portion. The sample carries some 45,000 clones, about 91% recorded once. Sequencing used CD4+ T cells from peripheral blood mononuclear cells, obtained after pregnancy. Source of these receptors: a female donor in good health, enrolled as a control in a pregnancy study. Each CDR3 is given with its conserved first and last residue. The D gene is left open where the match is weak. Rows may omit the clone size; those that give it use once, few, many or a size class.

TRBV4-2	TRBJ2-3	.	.	CASSQDFVRGSSTDTQYF	TGTGCCAGCAGCCAAGATTTCGTCAGGGGATCTAGCACAGATACGCAGTATTTT
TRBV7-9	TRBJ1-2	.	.	CASSRGTFDGYTF	TGTGCCAGCAGCCGAGGGACTTTCGATGGCTACACCTTC
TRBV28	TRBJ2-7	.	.	CASSWSVGGSYEQYF	TGTGCCAGCAGCTGGTCCGTTGGAGGGTCCTACGAGCAGTACTTC
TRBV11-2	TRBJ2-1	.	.	CASSQWGDEQFF	TGTGCCAGCAGCCAGTGGGGGGATGAGCAGTTCTTC
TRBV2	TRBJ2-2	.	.	CASRGASGTGELFF	TGTGCCAGCAGAGGTGCTTCGGGCACCGGGGAGCTGTTTTTT
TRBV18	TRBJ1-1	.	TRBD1	CASSPGTGNTEAFF	TGTGCCAGCTCACCTGGGACAGGGAACACTGAAGCTTTCTTT
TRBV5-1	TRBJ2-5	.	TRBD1	CASSLGGTGMETQYF	TGCGCCAGCAGCTTGGGGGGGACAGGGATGGAGACCCAGTACTTC
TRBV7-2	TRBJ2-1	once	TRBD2	CASRQTGLAGVGEQFF	TGTGCCAGCAGGCAAACCGGACTAGCGGGAGTCGGTGAGCAGTTCTTC
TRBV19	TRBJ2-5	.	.	CASSIRSSATGETQYF	TGTGCCAGTAGTATCCGTAGTAGCGCGACAGGCGAGACCCAGTACTTC
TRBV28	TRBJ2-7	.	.	CASSYMYEQYF	TGTGCCAGCAGTTACATGTACGAGCAGTACTTC
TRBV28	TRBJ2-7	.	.	CASRPRPLWAVPYEQYF	TGTGCCAGCAGACCTCGACCTCTCTGGGCAGTCCCCTACGAGCAGTACTTC
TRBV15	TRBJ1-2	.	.	CATSTGINYGYTF	TGTGCCACCAGCACAGGGATTAACTATGGCTACACCTTC
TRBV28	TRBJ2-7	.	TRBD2	CASWGEGISYEQYF	TGTGCCAGCTGGGGGGAGGGGATATCCTACGAGCAGTACTTC
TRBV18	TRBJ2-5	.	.	CASSPASETQYF	TGTGCCAGCTCACCAGCGTCAGAGACCCAGTACTTC
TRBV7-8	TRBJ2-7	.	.	CASSLRAGNSYEQYF	TGTGCCAGCAGCTTACGTGCAGGGAACTCCTACGAGCAGTACTTC
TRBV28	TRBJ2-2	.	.	CASTTGSDTGELFF	TGTGCCAGCACTACAGGGTCGGACACCGGGGAGCTGTTTTTT
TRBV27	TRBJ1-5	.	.	CASSFSRSNQPQHF	TGTGCCAGCAGTTTTTCGAGGAGTAATCAGCCCCAGCATTTT
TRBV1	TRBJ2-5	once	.	CTSSRRLAGGPERMGQETQYF	TGCACCAGCAGCCGACGACTAGCGGGGGGGCCGGAGCGTATGGGCCAAGAGACCCAGTACTTC
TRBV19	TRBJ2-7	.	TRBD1	CASSILGGTGFHEQYF	TGTGCCAGTAGTATTTTGGGCGGGACAGGGTTCCATGAGCAGTACTTC
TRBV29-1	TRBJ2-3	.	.	CTAAPGGTDTQYF	TGCACGGCCGCCCCCGGGGGCACAGATACGCAGTATTTT
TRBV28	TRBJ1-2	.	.	CASRLQGLYGYTF	TGTGCCAGCAGACTCCAGGGTTTGTATGGCTACACCTTC
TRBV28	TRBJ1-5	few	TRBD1	CASSFLDRDHQPQHF	TGTGCCAGCAGTTTCCTGGACAGGGACCATCAGCCCCAGCATTTT
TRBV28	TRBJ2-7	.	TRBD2	CASIAGTRGGQQYF	TGTGCCAGCATTGCCGGGACTAGGGGTGGGCAGCAGTACTTC
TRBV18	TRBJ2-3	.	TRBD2	CASSPLAGASDTQYF	TGTGCCAGCTCACCACTAGCGGGAGCTTCAGATACGCAGTATTTT
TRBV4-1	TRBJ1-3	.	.	CASSQGQTGTIYF	TGCGCCAGCAGCCAAGGTCAAACGGGGACCATATATTTT
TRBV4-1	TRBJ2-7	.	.	CASAQVGRMGYEQYF	TGCGCCAGCGCGCAGGTGGGCCGGATGGGCTACGAGCAGTACTTC
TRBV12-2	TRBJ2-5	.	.	CASRLARGETQYF	TGTGCAAGTCGCTTAGCGCGTGGAGAGACCCAGTACTTC
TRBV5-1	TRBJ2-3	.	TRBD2	CASSLYPRGGPDTQYF	TGCGCCAGCAGCTTATACCCTCGGGGGGGCCCAGATACGCAGTATTTT
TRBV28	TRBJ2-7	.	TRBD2	CASSLGLARGYEQYF	TGTGCCAGCAGCCTCGGACTAGCGAGGGGCTACGAGCAGTACTTC
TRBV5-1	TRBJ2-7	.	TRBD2	CASSLGTSETYEQYF	TGCGCCAGCAGCTTAGGGACTAGCGAAACCTACGAGCAGTACTTC
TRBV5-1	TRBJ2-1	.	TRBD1	CASSGGQGPPYNEQFF	TGCGCCAGCAGCGGAGGACAGGGACCCCCCTACAATGAGCAGTTCTTC
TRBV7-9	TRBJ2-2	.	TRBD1	CASSRDRDTGELFF	TGTGCCAGCAGCCGGGACAGGGACACCGGGGAGCTGTTTTTT
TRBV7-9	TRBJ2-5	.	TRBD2	CASSLGLAGAQETQYF	TGTGCCAGCAGCCTTGGACTAGCGGGGGCTCAAGAGACCCAGTACTTC
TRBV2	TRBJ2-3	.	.	CASPSGQGTDTQYF	TGTGCCAGTCCTAGCGGTCAGGGGACAGATACGCAGTATTTT
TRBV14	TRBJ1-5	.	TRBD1	CASSYKDREICQPQHF	TGTGCCAGCAGCTACAAAGACAGGGAAATTTGTCAGCCCCAGCATTTT
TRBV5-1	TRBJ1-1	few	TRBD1	CASSAGQGIAEAFF	TGCGCCAGCAGCGCGGGACAGGGAATTGCTGAAGCTTTCTTT
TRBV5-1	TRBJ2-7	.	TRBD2	CASSLAGGGSSGRAYEQYF	TGCGCCAGCAGCTTGGCCGGGGGCGGATCTAGCGGGAGGGCTTACGAGCAGTACTTC
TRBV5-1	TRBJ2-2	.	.	CASSLGQYTGELFF	TGCGCCAGCAGCTTGGGTCAGTACACCGGGGAGCTGTTTTTT
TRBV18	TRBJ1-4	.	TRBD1	CASSPRQGDEKLFF	TGTGCCAGCTCACCACGGCAGGGGGATGAAAAACTGTTTTTT
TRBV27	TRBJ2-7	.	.	CASSLKGDYEQYF	TGTGCCAGCAGTTTGAAAGGGGACTACGAGCAGTACTTC